What follows are 32 T cell receptor beta chains derived from one specimen sequenced in a study of T-cell reconstitution after alpha-beta-depleted transplantation in children. Construction of the TCRbeta library involved unique molecular identifiers. MiXCR, run by TCRdb on the PCR reads, gives a single entry per CDR3 protein. The sample holds 450,000 to 500,000 distinct CDR3 sequences, 12% seen once. Material: PBMCs from the stem cell graft donor, obtained from the stem cell graft. The receptors come from a human donor who donated a stem cell graft to a child with combined immunodeficiency.

This chain joins TRBV12-5 and TRBJ1-1, with a tentative D call TRBD1 (6 bases). The V end was cut by 6 bases, the J end by 1 base, with 6 bases between. The germline gives CDR1 LGHNT, CDR2 FRNRAP. The CDR3 has 12 amino acids. CDR3 nucleotides: TGTGCTAGTGGACAGGGGAACACTGAAGCTTTCTTT. Its translation is CASGQGNTEAFF.

The table lists this clonotype with a few counts. V usage is TRBV5-1 and J usage is TRBJ2-7, with TRBD2 as a possible D gene (5 bases). Germline CDR1 and CDR2: SGHRS and YFSETQ. The CDR3 covers 15 residues. Trimming removed 6 bases at V and 2 bases at J, with 18 bases between. The CDR3 is CASTSGRGKTYEQYF. The CDR3 DNA reads as TGCGCCAGCACCTCTGGAAGAGGGAAGACCTACGAGCAGTACTTC. Supplemented by reference TRBV5-1 and TRBJ2-7, the full variable domain reads KAGVTQTPRYLIKTRGQQVTLSCSPISGHRSVSWYQQTPGQGLQFLFEYFSETQRNKGNFPGRFSGRQFSNSRSEMNVSTLELGDSALYLCASTSGRGKTYEQYFGPGTRLTVT.

There are many counts of this clonotype. The chain employs TRBV7-2 and TRBJ2-3; 7 bases fit TRBD2. This CDR3 spans 15 amino acids. CDR1 SGHTA and CDR2 FQGNSA come from the germline V gene. V lost 1 base and J lost 1; bases outside the gene matches: 2. The DNA of the CDR3 is TGTGCCAGCAGCTTAGACGCGGGGGGCACAGATACGCAGTATTTT. Encoded protein: CASSLDAGGTDTQYF.

This clonotype has a handful of counts. The V gene is TRBV20-1, the J gene TRBJ1-5; 7 bases fit TRBD1. V lost 6 bases to trimming and J lost 2 bases; unmatched junction nucleotides: 7. Germline CDR1 and CDR2: DFQATT and SNEGSKA (reference sequence). The CDR3 extends over 14 amino acids. The DNA of the CDR3 is TGCAGTGCCCACAGGGGTATTGGCAATCAGCCCCAGCATTTT. This encodes CSAHRGIGNQPQHF.

This clonotype was detected ten times or more. The V gene is TRBV29-1, the J gene TRBJ2-1, with D unresolved. Per germline, CDR1 SQVTM and CDR2 ANQGSEA. This CDR3 contains 14 residues. The V end lost 4 bases, the J end lost 3 bases, and 13 bases lay between the germline ends. The CDR3 DNA reads as TGCAGCGTTGGGAGTAGGGCGGACTACAATGAGCAGTTCTTC. Amino acids: CSVGSRADYNEQFF.

This clonotype was counted ten times or more. J is TRBJ1-5 and V is TRBV6-2 or TRBV6-3, with 9 positions matching TRBD1. Trimming at V came to 2 bases and at J to 7 bases, leaving 6 bases not matched to a gene. Germline-derived CDR1 and CDR2 are MNHEY and SVGEGT. The CDR3 is 15 amino acids. The CDR3 DNA sequence: TGTGCCAGCAGTTACGTACAGGGGGCAGGGCAGCCCCAGCATTTT. Protein product: CASSYVQGAGQPQHF.

There are many counts of this clonotype. The chain links TRBV12-3 or TRBV12-4 to TRBJ1-6, with D unresolved. V was clipped by 2 bases and J by 7 bases, with 18 bases between them. The CDR3 is made up of 17 amino acids. CDR3 sequence: CASSLSGGRIGNSPLHF. DNA of the CDR3: TGTGCCAGCAGTTTATCAGGAGGGAGGATTGGAAATTCACCCCTCCACTTT.

This clonotype was picked up many times. V is TRBV12-3 or TRBV12-4 and J is TRBJ1-1; D is ambiguous. The CDR3 runs 12 residues. V lost 3 bases, J lost 5 bases, and 7 bases lay in between. CDR3 in amino acids: CASSFGDTEAFF. The CDR3 coding sequence is TGTGCCAGCAGTTTCGGGGATACTGAAGCTTTCTTT.

The sample holds a few counts of this clonotype. The chain carries TRBV7-9 and TRBJ2-1; 9 bases fit TRBD1. The V gene's germline CDR1 is SEHNR and CDR2 FQNEAQ (reference sequence). The CDR3 runs to 16 residues. V shed 5 bases and J 8 bases; nucleotides not matched to a gene: 13. CDR3 DNA sequence: TGTGCCAGCAGCCCCCGGGACAGGGTCGGGGCCCATGAGCAGTTCTTC. Encoded protein: CASSPRDRVGAHEQFF.

CDR3 amino acids: CASSLLAASYEQYF. The DNA of the CDR3 is TGTGCCAGCAGCTTACTAGCGGCGTCCTACGAGCAGTACTTC. The rearrangement uses TRBV13 and TRBJ2-7, with 7 bases aligning to TRBD2. From germline, CDR1 is PRHDT and CDR2 FYEKMQ (reference sequence). This CDR3 comprises 14 residues. The V and J ends lost 2 bases and 1 base, in that order; junction bases with no gene match: 2.

This clonotype was detected only a few times. V is TRBV12-3 or TRBV12-4 and J is TRBJ2-7; D unresolved. Trimming took 1 base from V and 5 from J, leaving 12 bases between them. This CDR3 comprises 14 residues. The CDR3 coding sequence is TGTGCCAGCAGTTTAGAATTTAGGGCGGACGAGCAGTACTTC. Translated: CASSLEFRADEQYF.

The chain employs TRBV29-1 and TRBJ2-3, with D maybe TRBD1 (5 bases). The CDR3 sequence is 12 residues long. The germline V gene encodes CDR1 SQVTM and CDR2 ANQGSEA. Trimming pared 6 bases from V and 2 bases from J, leaving 9 bases between. CDR3 sequence reads: CSVATATDTQYF. The CDR3 nucleotides read TGCAGCGTCGCGACAGCCACAGATACGCAGTATTTT.

In this sample, this clonotype turned up a few times. The chain uses TRBV27 and TRBJ2-7; TRBD1 aligns across 9 bases. Germline lookup yields CDR1 MNHEY and CDR2 SMNVEV (reference sequence). This CDR3 contains 13 residues. The V segment lost 6 bases and the J segment 2 bases; nucleotides outside the gene matches: 2. CDR3 DNA sequence: TGTGCCAGCAGACAGGGGGCCCCCTACGAGCAGTACTTC. Translating it yields CASRQGAPYEQYF.

This clonotype appeared a few times. V gene TRBV4-1 combines with J gene TRBJ2-7; 7 nucleotides line up with TRBD2. Germline V lookup: CDR1 MGHRA, CDR2 YSYEKL. This CDR3 region has 15 residues. The V and J ends lost 1 base and 6 bases, in that order; junction bases with no gene match: 9. The CDR3 DNA is TGCGCCAGCAGCCAAGGCCTTGCGGGAGTGGCCGAGCAGTACTTC. Amino acids: CASSQGLAGVAEQYF.

The V call is TRBV4-1, the J call TRBJ2-1; a weak D match, TRBD2 (6 bases). The length of the CDR3 is 15 residues. V gave up 0 bases and J gave up 4 bases, with 10 bases separating them. Germline V lookup: CDR1 MGHRA, CDR2 YSYEKL. Here the CDR3 reads CASSQESGPYNEQFF. CDR3 DNA sequence: TGCGCCAGCAGCCAAGAAAGCGGGCCGTACAATGAGCAGTTCTTC.

The chain has TRBV6-2 or TRBV6-3 and TRBJ1-1; perhaps TRBD1 as D (6 bases). Germline CDR1 and CDR2: MNHEY and SVGEGT. CDR3 length: 15 residues. The V end was cut by 4 bases, the J end by 0 bases, with 12 bases between. The CDR3 protein is CASSFSGQLNTEAFF. Here the CDR3 DNA reads TGTGCCAGCAGTTTTTCCGGACAGTTGAACACTGAAGCTTTCTTT.

This clonotype came up a few times. The rearrangement uses TRBV7-9 and TRBJ1-2, with D unclear. Germline CDR1 reads SEHNR; CDR2 reads FQNEAQ (reference sequence). V lost 3 bases to trimming and J lost 1 base, with 6 bases between them. There are 13 residues in the CDR3. In DNA form, the CDR3 reads TGTGCCAGCAGCTTCGGGAATAACTATGGCTACACCTTC. Protein: CASSFGNNYGYTF.

This clonotype has more than one count but fewer than ten. The genes are TRBV28 and TRBJ2-7, with 9 positions matching TRBD2. After removal of 3 bases from V and 4 bases from J, the junction contained 10 bases not matched to a gene. Germline CDR1 is MDHEN and CDR2 is SYDVKM. This CDR3 comprises 16 residues. The CDR3 DNA sequence: TGTGCCAGCAGTTTTTGGCGGGGGGGGGCGGAGTACGAGCAGTACTTC. As protein: CASSFWRGGAEYEQYF.

Ten or more counts support this clonotype. This chain links TRBV12-3 or TRBV12-4 with TRBJ1-1; D not resolved. With 7 bases removed from V and 5 bases from J, the gap between germline ends came to 11 bases. This CDR3 comprises 12 residues. CDR3 sequence reads: CASNLRGTEAFF. The CDR3 DNA reads TGTGCCAGCAACTTACGGGGTACTGAAGCTTTCTTT.

The V call is TRBV12-3 or TRBV12-4, the J call TRBJ1-6; D is perhaps TRBD1 (6 bases). Trimming removed 6 bases at V and 11 bases at J, with 20 bases between. The CDR3 totals 15 residues. The CDR3 region has the DNA TGTGCCAGCAGAACTCGGACTACCCCAGGGGCACCCCTCCACTTT. Encoded protein: CASRTRTTPGAPLHF.

This clonotype was seen at least ten times. This rearrangement joins TRBV7-2 to TRBJ2-4, with D hard to call. CDR3 length equals 15 residues. The germline V gene encodes CDR1 SGHTA and CDR2 FQGNSA. Trimming took off 2 bases at V and 0 bases at J, with 8 bases between the two ends. Here the CDR3 DNA reads TGTGCCAGCAGCTTATGGATTAGAGCCAAAAACATTCAGTACTTC. Translating it yields CASSLWIRAKNIQYF.

The V and J genes are TRBV12-3 or TRBV12-4 and TRBJ2-6; D is uncertain. V was cut by 5 bases and J by 2 bases, with 10 bases left in between. The length of the CDR3 is 15 residues. CDR3 coding DNA: TGTGCCAGCAGTCGACTGATCCCTGGGGCCAACGTCCTGACTTTC. Its protein product is CASSRLIPGANVLTF.

There are a few counts of this clonotype. CDR3 sequence (DNA): TGTGCCAGCAGCGCCAGCCCCCGTGCCTACGAGCAGTACTTC. Translation gives CASSASPRAYEQYF. The chain carries TRBV9 and TRBJ2-7, with D hard to call. The V gene's germline CDR1 is SGDLS and CDR2 YYNGEE. CDR3 length: 14 amino acids. The V and J ends lost 3 bases and 2 bases respectively, with 12 bases between them.

The chain combines TRBV7-2 with TRBJ2-4; TRBD1 aligns across 8 bases. V was clipped by 4 bases and J by 0 bases; unmatched bases: 5. The CDR3 consists of 16 residues. Germline CDR1 SGHTA, CDR2 FQGNSA. The CDR3 loop reads CASSSRTGLAKNIQYF. In DNA form, the CDR3 reads TGTGCCAGCAGCTCCAGGACAGGGCTAGCCAAAAACATTCAGTACTTC.

This clonotype was counted at least ten times. The chain recombines TRBV7-6 with TRBJ2-2, with unresolved D. CDR1 is SGHVS, CDR2 FNYEAQ, per germline. This CDR3 comprises 15 residues. Trimming took off 1 base at V and 2 bases at J, with 8 bases between the two ends. The CDR3 sequence: CASSLVVRNTGELFF. In DNA form, the CDR3 reads TGTGCCAGCAGCTTAGTTGTCAGAAACACCGGGGAGCTGTTTTTT.

This clonotype was recorded many times. The chain couples TRBV7-3 to TRBJ2-1; 7 bases are a match to TRBD2. The CDR3 has 17 amino acids. Germline CDR1 reads SGHTA; CDR2 reads FQGTGA. Losses at the gene ends were 1 base for V and 0 bases for J; bases not matched to a gene: 6. CDR3 loop: CASSLMVGLHSYNEQFF. DNA for the CDR3: TGTGCCAGCAGCTTAATGGTGGGACTACACTCCTACAATGAGCAGTTCTTC.

This sequence joins TRBV3-1 and TRBJ2-6; no clear D. CDR1 LGHDT and CDR2 YNNKEL come from the germline V gene (reference sequence). Trimming took 4 bases from V and 0 from J, leaving 10 bases between them. This CDR3 is built from 16 residues. The CDR3 is CASSPGRSSGANVLTF. CDR3 sequence (DNA): TGTGCCAGCAGCCCTGGACGGAGCTCTGGGGCCAACGTCCTGACTTTC.

The chain is built from TRBV7-2 and TRBJ1-5; weak D call: TRBD1 (5 bases). This CDR3 is built from 15 residues. Trimming shortened V by 1 base and J by 6 bases, and 13 bases separated the two germline ends. Germline CDR1 SGHTA, CDR2 FQGNSA. The CDR3 sequence is CASSLGQGLAQPQHF. In nucleotides, the CDR3 is TGTGCCAGCAGCTTAGGGCAGGGTCTTGCTCAGCCCCAGCATTTT.

There are many counts of this clonotype. The J gene is TRBJ2-7, the V gene TRBV20-1; 7 bases are a match to TRBD1. Germline V gene data show CDR1 as DFQATT and CDR2 as SNEGSKA (reference sequence). The CDR3 is made up of 14 amino acids. Trimming removed 6 bases from V and 3 bases from J; junction bases left unmatched: 11. CDR3 DNA: TGCAGTGCATACTGGGACAGCCCAAACTACGAGCAGTACTTC. It translates to CSAYWDSPNYEQYF.

The chain joins TRBV5-1 to TRBJ1-2; tentative D call: TRBD1 (5 bases). The ends were cut back, 0 bases at V and 6 bases at J, with 12 bases in the middle. The CDR3 is 14 residues long. The germline V gene has CDR1 SGHRS and CDR2 YFSETQ. CDR3 sequence (DNA): TGCGCCAGCAGCTTGGGGGACCAGACGGATGGCTACACCTTC. It encodes CASSLGDQTDGYTF.

Only a few counts were recorded for this clonotype. The chain is built from TRBV29-1 and TRBJ2-3; the D gene is possibly TRBD1 (6 bases). CDR1 is SQVTM, CDR2 ANQGSEA, per germline. V lost 6 bases, J lost 3 bases, and 19 bases lay in between. The CDR3 loop spans 15 amino acids. The CDR3 loop is CSVDELGGRTDTQYF. The CDR3 nucleotides read TGCAGCGTGGACGAACTAGGGGGTCGGACAGATACGCAGTATTTT.

The rearrangement uses TRBV21-1 and TRBJ2-3. TRBV21-1 is recorded as a pseudogene. This CDR3 is 16 amino acids long. The CDR3 coding sequence is TGTGCCAGCAGCAGAGATACCCGATGGGATACAGATACGCAGTATTTT. Translated: CASSRDTRWDTDTQYF.